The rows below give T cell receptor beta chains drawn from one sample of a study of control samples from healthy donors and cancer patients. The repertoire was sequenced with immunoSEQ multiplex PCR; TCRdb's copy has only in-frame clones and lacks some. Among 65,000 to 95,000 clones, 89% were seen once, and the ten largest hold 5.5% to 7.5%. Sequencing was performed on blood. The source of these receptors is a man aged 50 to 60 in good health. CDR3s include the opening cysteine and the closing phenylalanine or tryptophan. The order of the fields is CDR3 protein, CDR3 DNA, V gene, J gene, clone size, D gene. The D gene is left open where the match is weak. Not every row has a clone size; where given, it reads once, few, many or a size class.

CDR3aa: CASSLFPMKGEKLFF
CDR3nt: TGTGCCAGCAGCTTATTCCCGATGAAGGGCGAAAAACTGTTTTTT
v_gene: TRBV7-2
j_gene: TRBJ1-4
abundance: NA
d_gene: NA

CDR3aa: CASSPTGQAPSKAFF
CDR3nt: TGTGCCAGCAGCCCCACGGGACAGGCCCCGTCCAAAGCTTTCTTT
v_gene: TRBV7-3
j_gene: TRBJ1-1
abundance: NA
d_gene: TRBD1

CDR3aa: CASSLDTYGSPLHF
CDR3nt: TGTGCCAGCAGTTTAGATACCTACGGGTCACCCCTCCACTTT
v_gene: TRBV27
j_gene: TRBJ1-6
abundance: NA
d_gene: NA

CDR3aa: CASSQVFPPYNEQFF
CDR3nt: TGTGCCAGCAGTCAGGTGTTTCCTCCTTACAATGAGCAGTTCTTC
v_gene: TRBV6-6
j_gene: TRBJ2-1
abundance: NA
d_gene: NA

CDR3aa: CATSRSDRVDETQYF
CDR3nt: TGTGCCACCAGTCGGTCCGACAGGGTAGACGAGACCCAGTACTTC
v_gene: TRBV24-1
j_gene: TRBJ2-5
abundance: NA
d_gene: TRBD1

CDR3aa: CAWSVRDRFRFTTNEKLFF
CDR3nt: TGTGCCTGGAGTGTACGAGATCGATTTAGGTTCACAACTAATGAAAAACTGTTTTTT
v_gene: TRBV30
j_gene: TRBJ1-4
abundance: NA
d_gene: NA

CDR3aa: CASSHVSYNEQFF
CDR3nt: TGTGCCAGCAGCCACGTCTCCTACAATGAGCAGTTCTTC
v_gene: TRBV5-4
j_gene: TRBJ2-1
abundance: NA
d_gene: NA

CDR3aa: CASSLTGQGTEAFF
CDR3nt: TGTGCCAGCAGCCTGACAGGGCAGGGGACTGAAGCTTTCTTT
v_gene: TRBV6-5
j_gene: TRBJ1-1
abundance: NA
d_gene: TRBD1

CDR3aa: CASSNQGVSGELFF
CDR3nt: TGTGCCAGCAGCAATCAGGGGGTATCCGGGGAGCTGTTTTTT
v_gene: TRBV5-5
j_gene: TRBJ2-2
abundance: NA
d_gene: TRBD1

CDR3aa: CASSSPGLSPLHF
CDR3nt: TGTGCCAGCAGTTCCCCAGGGTTGTCACCCCTCCACTTT
v_gene: TRBV6-5
j_gene: TRBJ1-6
abundance: NA
d_gene: NA

CDR3aa: CASSALGVGQFNYGYTF
CDR3nt: TGTGCCAGCAGCGCCCTCGGAGTGGGGCAGTTTAATTATGGCTACACCTTC
v_gene: TRBV9
j_gene: TRBJ1-2
abundance: NA
d_gene: NA

CDR3aa: CASSKYRDHYEQYF
CDR3nt: TGTGCCAGTAGTAAGTACAGGGATCACTACGAGCAGTACTTC
v_gene: TRBV19
j_gene: TRBJ2-7
abundance: once
d_gene: NA

CDR3aa: CASSLETTLIYF
CDR3nt: TGTGCCAGCAGCTTAGAGACGACCCTCATATATTTT
v_gene: TRBV7-9
j_gene: TRBJ1-3
abundance: NA
d_gene: NA

CDR3aa: CASSVRDRVPQGKAFF
CDR3nt: TGTGCCAGCAGCGTCCGGGACAGGGTACCCCAAGGGAAAGCTTTCTTT
v_gene: TRBV5-4
j_gene: TRBJ1-1
abundance: NA
d_gene: TRBD1

CDR3aa: CASSVEGSGGPLDTQYF
CDR3nt: TGTGCCAGCAGCGTAGAAGGTAGCGGGGGGCCCCTAGATACGCAGTATTTT
v_gene: TRBV9
j_gene: TRBJ2-3
abundance: NA
d_gene: TRBD2

CDR3aa: CATSADYSGELFF
CDR3nt: TGTGCCACCAGTGCTGACTATAGCGGGGAGCTGTTTTTT
v_gene: TRBV24-1
j_gene: TRBJ2-2
abundance: NA
d_gene: NA

CDR3aa: CASIYRSSGNTIYF
CDR3nt: TGTGCCAGCATTTACCGGAGTTCTGGAAACACCATATATTTT
v_gene: TRBV6-5
j_gene: TRBJ1-3
abundance: NA
d_gene: NA

CDR3aa: CASRGAYEQYF
CDR3nt: TGCGCCAGTAGGGGGGCTTACGAGCAGTACTTC
v_gene: TRBV5-1
j_gene: TRBJ2-7
abundance: NA
d_gene: NA

CDR3aa: CASSPGQSYEQYF
CDR3nt: TGTGCCAGCAGTCCCGGACAGTCCTACGAGCAGTACTTC
v_gene: TRBV12-3/TRBV12-4
j_gene: TRBJ2-7
abundance: NA
d_gene: NA

CDR3aa: CASSEGFGMNTEAFF
CDR3nt: TGTGCCAGCAGTGAAGGTTTCGGCATGAACACTGAAGCTTTCTTT
v_gene: TRBV6-1
j_gene: TRBJ1-1
abundance: once
d_gene: NA

CDR3aa: CASSYLGRAPEAFF
CDR3nt: TGTGCCAGCAGTTACCTGGGCAGGGCACCTGAAGCTTTCTTT
v_gene: TRBV6-5
j_gene: TRBJ1-1
abundance: medium-sized
d_gene: NA

CDR3aa: CASSVGQGASLSPLHF
CDR3nt: TGTGCCAGCAGCGTAGGACAGGGCGCCTCCCTTTCACCCCTCCACTTT
v_gene: TRBV9
j_gene: TRBJ1-6
abundance: NA
d_gene: TRBD1

CDR3aa: CASTLRTGSTDTQYF
CDR3nt: TGTGCCAGCACCCTCCGGACAGGATCCACAGATACGCAGTATTTT
v_gene: TRBV9
j_gene: TRBJ2-3
abundance: NA
d_gene: TRBD1

CDR3aa: CASSFRVFRDTQYF
CDR3nt: TGTGCCAGCAGCTTCCGGGTGTTCCGGGATACGCAGTATTTT
v_gene: TRBV7-2
j_gene: TRBJ2-3
abundance: NA
d_gene: NA